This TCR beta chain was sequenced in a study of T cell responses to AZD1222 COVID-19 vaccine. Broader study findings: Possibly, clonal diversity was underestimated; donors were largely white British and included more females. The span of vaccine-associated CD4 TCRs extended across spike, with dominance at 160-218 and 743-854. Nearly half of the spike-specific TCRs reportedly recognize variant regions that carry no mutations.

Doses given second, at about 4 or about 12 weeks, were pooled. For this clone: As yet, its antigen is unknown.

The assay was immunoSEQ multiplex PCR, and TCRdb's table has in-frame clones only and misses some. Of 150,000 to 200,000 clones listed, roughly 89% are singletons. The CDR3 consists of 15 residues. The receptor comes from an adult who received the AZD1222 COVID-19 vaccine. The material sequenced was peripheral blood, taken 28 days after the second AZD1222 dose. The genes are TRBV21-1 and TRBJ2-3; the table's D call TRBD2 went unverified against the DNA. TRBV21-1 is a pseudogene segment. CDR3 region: CASSLLGGAGVAQYF. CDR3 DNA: TGTGCCAGCAGCCTTCTGGGGGGGGCTGGGGTGGCGCAGTATTTT.